The rows below give T cell receptor beta chains drawn from one sample of a study of radiation and T cells in renal cell carcinoma. The assay was immunoSEQ multiplex PCR, and TCRdb's table has in-frame clones only and misses some. Of 90,000 to 100,000 clones in the sample, approximately 86% were seen once. Sequences were derived from blood, sampled from a patient whose treatment included radiotherapy and nephrectomy. The receptors stem from a man aged 50 to 59 with renal cell carcinoma. The CDR3 runs from the conserved cysteine through the conserved F or W. Each record gives: J gene, clone size, V gene, D gene, CDR3 DNA, CDR3 protein. D genes are given only for firm matches. Where a row states a size, it is once, few, many or the class of an expanded clone; other rows omit it.

J: TRBJ2-7
size: .
V: TRBV28
D: TRBD1
DNA: TGTGCCAGCAGTGGAGTCGGGACAGCCACCTACGAGCAGTACTTC
CDR3: CASSGVGTATYEQYF

J: TRBJ1-6
size: once
V: TRBV6-5
D: .
DNA: TGTGCCAGCACCGTCTTGCCGTATAATTCACCCCTCCACTTT
CDR3: CASTVLPYNSPLHF

J: TRBJ1-1
size: .
V: TRBV7-6
D: TRBD1
DNA: TGTGCCAGCAGCTTCGGCAGGGGGCACACTGAAGCTTTCTTT
CDR3: CASSFGRGHTEAFF

J: TRBJ1-1
size: .
V: TRBV21-1
D: .
DNA: TGTGCCAGCAGCCCTCGGGACAGGAACACTGAAGCTTTCTTT
CDR3: CASSPRDRNTEAFF

J: TRBJ2-7
size: .
V: TRBV5-1
D: .
DNA: TGCGCCAGCAGCTTCGCAGTCTCCTACGAGCAGTACTTC
CDR3: CASSFAVSYEQYF

J: TRBJ2-5
size: .
V: TRBV18
D: .
DNA: TGTGCCAGCTCACCACCGGGACTTCAGGGGGAGACCCAGTACTTC
CDR3: CASSPPGLQGETQYF

J: TRBJ1-5
size: .
V: TRBV6-1
D: .
DNA: TGTGCCAGCAGTGACCACAGGGTCCAGCCCCAGCATTTT
CDR3: CASSDHRVQPQHF

J: TRBJ2-7
size: once
V: TRBV9
D: .
DNA: TGTGCCAGCAGCCCTAGTGGCCTCTACGAGCAGTACTTC
CDR3: CASSPSGLYEQYF

J: TRBJ2-1
size: .
V: TRBV7-6
D: .
DNA: TGTGCCAGCAGCACTAGGGAGGATGCTACCTACAATGAGCAGTTCTTC
CDR3: CASSTREDATYNEQFF

J: TRBJ2-5
size: .
V: TRBV7-7
D: .
DNA: TGTGCTAGCAGCCCTGTCGGAGGGGGCGGTTCGGAGACCCAGTACTTC
CDR3: CASSPVGGGGSETQYF

J: TRBJ2-1
size: .
V: TRBV4-2
D: TRBD2
DNA: TGTGCCAGCAGCCCATTACTAGCGGGGGAGCAGTTCTTC
CDR3: CASSPLLAGEQFF

J: TRBJ1-4
size: .
V: TRBV6-5
D: TRBD1
DNA: TGTGCCAGCAGGCCCGGGACAGGGATGGGCGAAAAACTGTTTTTT
CDR3: CASRPGTGMGEKLFF

J: TRBJ2-2
size: .
V: TRBV27
D: TRBD2
DNA: TGTGCCAGCCCACCGGGGTCCGGGACTAGCGGGACGGGGGAGCTGTTTTTT
CDR3: CASPPGSGTSGTGELFF

J: TRBJ2-5
size: .
V: TRBV21-1
D: .
DNA: TGTGCCAGCTTTAAAGGACTAGAGCGCCAAGAGACCCAGTACTTC
CDR3: CASFKGLERQETQYF

J: TRBJ1-1
size: .
V: TRBV27
D: .
DNA: TGTGCCAGCCAGGGCCACGCGGGTACTGAAGCTTTCTTT
CDR3: CASQGHAGTEAFF

J: TRBJ2-6
size: .
V: TRBV18
D: .
DNA: TGTGCCAGCTCCCCTGCGGGGGCGGGGGGGGCCAACGTCCTGACTTTC
CDR3: CASSPAGAGGANVLTF

J: TRBJ2-5
size: .
V: TRBV5-4
D: TRBD1
DNA: TGTGCCAGCAGCTTACTGGGACAGGGCTTTCTCCAAGAGACCCAGTACTTC
CDR3: CASSLLGQGFLQETQYF

J: TRBJ2-1
size: .
V: TRBV7-3
D: .
DNA: TGTGCCAGCAGCCAGGGACCCGAAGGGCGGGGAGAGCAGTTCTTC
CDR3: CASSQGPEGRGEQFF

J: TRBJ2-5
size: .
V: TRBV9
D: .
DNA: TGTGCCAGCAGCGCTTCGCCCAGTATCGAGACCCAGTACTTC
CDR3: CASSASPSIETQYF

J: TRBJ2-3
size: .
V: TRBV7-6
D: .
DNA: TGTGCCAGCAGCCTCCAATCGTACACAGATACGCAGTATTTT
CDR3: CASSLQSYTDTQYF

J: TRBJ2-1
size: few
V: TRBV7-3
D: .
DNA: TGTGCCAGCAGTCTTGGGGTCAGCTCCTACAATGAGCAGTTCTTC
CDR3: CASSLGVSSYNEQFF

J: TRBJ1-4
size: .
V: TRBV5-4
D: .
DNA: TGTGCCAGCAGCTTCGGGCAGGGTGATGAAAAACTGTTTTTT
CDR3: CASSFGQGDEKLFF

J: TRBJ2-3
size: .
V: TRBV5-1
D: TRBD1
DNA: TGCGCCAGCAGCCCGGGGACAGGGTTCACAGATACGCAGTATTTT
CDR3: CASSPGTGFTDTQYF

J: TRBJ1-2
size: .
V: TRBV7-9
D: .
DNA: TGTGCCAGCAGTTCCCAGGGGCACTATGGCTACACCTTC
CDR3: CASSSQGHYGYTF

J: TRBJ2-2
size: .
V: TRBV9
D: .
DNA: TGTGCCAGCAGCGTACAAGGGGGTACCGGGGAGCTGTTTTTT
CDR3: CASSVQGGTGELFF

J: TRBJ1-4
size: .
V: TRBV4-2
D: TRBD1
DNA: TGTGCCAGCAGCCTAGAAGCCGGGACAGTGTTGTTTTCAACTAATGAAAAACTGTTTTTT
CDR3: CASSLEAGTVLFSTNEKLFF

J: TRBJ2-1
size: .
V: TRBV6-5
D: .
DNA: TGTGCCAGCAGGCCGGGATCGAGCTCCTACAATGAGCAGTTCTTC
CDR3: CASRPGSSSYNEQFF

J: TRBJ1-1
size: .
V: TRBV14
D: .
DNA: TGTGCCAGCAGCCCAAAAAACGAGAACACTGAAGCTTTCTTT
CDR3: CASSPKNENTEAFF

J: TRBJ1-2
size: .
V: TRBV7-2
D: .
DNA: TGTGCCAGCAACGAGGGAGCTCACTATGGCTACACCTTC
CDR3: CASNEGAHYGYTF

J: TRBJ1-5
size: .
V: TRBV2
D: .
DNA: TGTGCCAGCAGTCGGGCGGAGGTTAATCAGCCCCAGCATTTT
CDR3: CASSRAEVNQPQHF

J: TRBJ1-5
size: few
V: TRBV7-8
D: TRBD1
DNA: TGTGCCAGCAGCCGGGACAGGGTTACCAATCAGCCCCAGCATTTT
CDR3: CASSRDRVTNQPQHF

J: TRBJ1-6
size: .
V: TRBV27
D: .
DNA: TGTGCCAGCACCCGGGACAACTCCTATAATTCACCCCTCCACTTT
CDR3: CASTRDNSYNSPLHF

J: TRBJ1-2
size: .
V: TRBV29-1
D: .
DNA: TGCAGCGTTGTTCGGGGTTATGGCTACACCTTC
CDR3: CSVVRGYGYTF

J: TRBJ1-6
size: .
V: TRBV2
D: .
DNA: TGTGCCAGCAGCTCGGACAGTCCCTATAATTCACCCCTCCACTTT
CDR3: CASSSDSPYNSPLHF

J: TRBJ2-3
size: .
V: TRBV5-4
D: .
DNA: TGTGCCAGCAGCTTAAAGAGGACTAACACAGATACGCAGTATTTT
CDR3: CASSLKRTNTDTQYF

J: TRBJ1-3
size: .
V: TRBV7-6
D: .
DNA: TGTGCCAGCAGCTTAGCGCTTGCAGCTGGAAACACCATATATTTT
CDR3: CASSLALAAGNTIYF

J: TRBJ1-1
size: .
V: TRBV5-4
D: TRBD1
DNA: TGTGCCAGCAGCGCCAGGGGGCGGGTTGAAGCTTTCTTT
CDR3: CASSARGRVEAFF

J: TRBJ1-4
size: .
V: TRBV6-5
D: .
DNA: TGTGCCAGCAGTAACCGGGGCAGGGTGAATGAAAAACTGTTTTTT
CDR3: CASSNRGRVNEKLFF

J: TRBJ2-2
size: once
V: TRBV27
D: .
DNA: TGTGCCAGCAGCCCACAGGGAACCACCGGGGAGCTGTTTTTT
CDR3: CASSPQGTTGELFF

J: TRBJ2-7
size: .
V: TRBV18
D: TRBD2
DNA: TGTGCCAGCTCAACGGGACTAGATCCATACGAGCAGTACTTC
CDR3: CASSTGLDPYEQYF

J: TRBJ1-1
size: .
V: TRBV19
D: .
DNA: TGTGCCAGTACCCGGACAGTTCTTAACACTGAAGCTTTCTTT
CDR3: CASTRTVLNTEAFF

J: TRBJ2-1
size: .
V: TRBV7-3
D: TRBD2
DNA: TGTGCCAGCAGCTTAATCGTAGCGGGGGCATACAATGAGCAGTTCTTC
CDR3: CASSLIVAGAYNEQFF

J: TRBJ1-2
size: .
V: TRBV27
D: .
DNA: TGTGCCAGCAGTTTATTTCTTGGGGCTGACTATGGCTACACCTTC
CDR3: CASSLFLGADYGYTF

J: TRBJ2-5
size: .
V: TRBV5-6
D: TRBD2
DNA: TGTGCCACTTCCGGGACTAGCCTCGTCCGCGAGACCCAGTACTTC
CDR3: CATSGTSLVRETQYF

J: TRBJ2-2
size: .
V: TRBV21-1
D: .
DNA: TGTGCCAGCAGCTTAAGGGGGACAGGGGGCACCGGGGAGCTGTTTTTT
CDR3: CASSLRGTGGTGELFF

J: TRBJ2-3
size: .
V: TRBV29-1
D: TRBD1
DNA: TGCAGCGTTGACCCGGACAGGCGTACGCAGTATTTT
CDR3: CSVDPDRRTQYF

J: TRBJ1-1
size: few
V: TRBV5-1
D: .
DNA: TGCGCCAGCAGCTTGGCCCCTAACACTGAAGCTTTCTTT
CDR3: CASSLAPNTEAFF

J: TRBJ1-1
size: few
V: TRBV7-3
D: .
DNA: TGTGCCAGCAGCTTGACCGGACGGGGGACTGAAGCTTTCTTT
CDR3: CASSLTGRGTEAFF

J: TRBJ2-3
size: .
V: TRBV7-9
D: TRBD1
DNA: TGTGCCAGCAGCTTTACAGGGGGCAGCACAGATACGCAGTATTTT
CDR3: CASSFTGGSTDTQYF